The source of this T cell receptor beta chain is a study of blood T cells in healthy people across ages. Study-level results: Naive T cell percentage by flow cytometry tracked strongly with beta diversity.

Isolation yielded PBMCs, at least 6 million per sample, in every case. This clonotype occurred a few times. The target antigen is unknown. Combining a sample-barcoded 5' primer with a J-beta primer mix, a second PCR ran for about 6 to 12 cycles. TCRdb used MiXCR to reprocess the 5' RACE reads, holding one entry per CDR3 protein. The profile covers approximately 800,000 distinct CDR3 sequences, with approximately 53% appearing a single time and approximately 40% taken by the ten largest. V shed 6 bases, J shed 7 bases, and the junction held 9 bases outside the gene matches. Germline V lookup: CDR1 MNHNY, CDR2 SVGAGI (reference sequence). The CDR3 length is 13 residues.

The sequence was collected from a man older than 75 in good health. The chain employs TRBV6-6 and TRBJ2-7, with 7 nucleotides matching TRBD2. Sequences were obtained from blood. The CDR3 spells CASRSSGPGEQYF. The DNA for the CDR3 is TGTGCCAGCAGATCTAGCGGCCCGGGAGAGCAGTACTTC.